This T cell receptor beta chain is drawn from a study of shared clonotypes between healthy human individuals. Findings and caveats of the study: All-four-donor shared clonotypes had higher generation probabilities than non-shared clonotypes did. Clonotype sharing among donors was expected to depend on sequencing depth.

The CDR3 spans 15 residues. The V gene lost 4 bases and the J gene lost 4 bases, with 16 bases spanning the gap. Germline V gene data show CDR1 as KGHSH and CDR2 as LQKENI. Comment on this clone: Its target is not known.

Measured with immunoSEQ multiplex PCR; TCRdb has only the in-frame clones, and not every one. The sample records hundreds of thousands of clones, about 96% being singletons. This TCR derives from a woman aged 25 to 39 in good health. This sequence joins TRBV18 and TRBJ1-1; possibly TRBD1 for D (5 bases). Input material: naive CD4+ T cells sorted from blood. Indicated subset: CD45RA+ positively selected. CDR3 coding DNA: TGTGCCAGCTCACGCTCCGGGGAGGGGATCACTGAAGCTTTCTTT. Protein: CASSRSGEGITEAFF.